This section outlines one T cell receptor beta chain sequence together with its context. Antigen specificity is unknown. The CDR3 is 14 amino acids. The V gene's germline CDR1 is SEHNR and CDR2 FQNEAQ (reference sequence). V trimming: 5 bases; J trimming: 3 bases; junction bases outside the gene matches: 7. The sample originates from a study of cytomegalovirus exposure and HLA in healthy donors. The repertoire was sequenced with immunoSEQ multiplex PCR; TCRdb's copy has only in-frame clones and lacks some. The data contain 200,000 to 250,000 clones, around 86% of them singletons. The roughly 120-subject validation cohort, separate from the roughly 700-subject first cohort, included the donors. Study-level findings and limits: In vitro data verified a few CMV-associated chains as specific for CMV antigens. The authors listed 150 to 200 TCR beta chains as cytomegalovirus-associated. While the bulk of TCR sequences proved rare, some public TCRs turned up in many donors.

The sequence came from a woman under 30 in good health and CMV-seropositive. The sequenced sample consisted of PBMCs. The chain employs TRBV7-9 and TRBJ2-7; 7 bases align to TRBD1. The CDR3 sequence: CASSIEGQIYEQYF. For the CDR3, the DNA is TGTGCCAGCAGCATTGAGGGACAGATCTACGAGCAGTACTTC.